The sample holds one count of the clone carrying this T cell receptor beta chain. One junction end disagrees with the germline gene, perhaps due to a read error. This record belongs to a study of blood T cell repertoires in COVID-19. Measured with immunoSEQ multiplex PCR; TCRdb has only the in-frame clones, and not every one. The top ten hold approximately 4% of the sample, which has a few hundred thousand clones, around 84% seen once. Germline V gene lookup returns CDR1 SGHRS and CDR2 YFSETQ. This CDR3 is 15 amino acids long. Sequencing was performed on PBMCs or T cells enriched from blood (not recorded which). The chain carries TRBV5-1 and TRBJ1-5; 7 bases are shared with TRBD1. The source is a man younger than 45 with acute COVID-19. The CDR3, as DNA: TGTGCCAGCAGCCCTACAGGGGAGGGCAATCAGCCCCAGCATTTT. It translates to CASSPTGEGNQPQHF.